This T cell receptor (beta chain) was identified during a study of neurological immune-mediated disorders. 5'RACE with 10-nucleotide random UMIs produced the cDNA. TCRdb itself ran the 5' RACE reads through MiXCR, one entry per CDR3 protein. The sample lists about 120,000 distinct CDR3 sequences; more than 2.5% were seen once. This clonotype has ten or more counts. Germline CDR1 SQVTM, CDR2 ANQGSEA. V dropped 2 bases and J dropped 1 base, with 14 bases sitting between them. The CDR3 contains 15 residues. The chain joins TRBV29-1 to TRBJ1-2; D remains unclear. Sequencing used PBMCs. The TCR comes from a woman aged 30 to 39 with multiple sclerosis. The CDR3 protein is CSVERQFLYNYGYTF. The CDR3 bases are TGCAGCGTTGAAAGGCAGTTCCTCTATAACTATGGCTACACCTTC.